The 5 T cell receptor beta chains in this list originate from one sample, sequenced in a study of control samples from healthy donors and cancer patients. Only in-frame clones appear in the TCRdb table, and some are missing; sequencing was by immunoSEQ multiplex PCR. The sample has about 160,000 clones; 80% to 90% are singletons. Sequencing was done on a sample of blood. Receptor source: a man aged 30 to 39 in good health.

Of note for this clone: Other DNA variants within this sample encode the same CDR3. The chain is built from TRBV7-2 and TRBJ1-2; the match to TRBD1 covers 8 bases. The V segment lost 5 bases and the J segment 8 bases; nucleotides outside the gene matches: 10. Germline V gives CDR1 SGHTA, CDR2 FQGNSA. The CDR3 length is 14 residues. CDR3 bases: TGTGCCAGCAGCGCCAGGGGGCAGGGGGGGGGCTACACCTTC. Its protein product is CASSARGQGGGYTF.

This clone has more than one count but fewer than ten. The rearrangement links TRBV7-2 to TRBJ2-5, with a possible D match to TRBD1 (6 bases). The germline CDR1 and CDR2 sequences are SGHTA and FQGNSA. Trimming shortened V by 1 base and J by 2 bases, and 8 bases separated the two germline ends. The CDR3 consists of 14 residues. CDR3 sequence: CASSLGGTQETQYF. As DNA, the CDR3 is TGTGCCAGCAGCTTAGGGGGGACACAAGAGACCCAGTACTTC.

The V gene is TRBV7-2, the J gene TRBJ2-7; no clear D gene. This CDR3 contains 15 residues. V gave up 5 bases and J gave up 2 bases, with 16 bases separating them. Germline V gives CDR1 SGHTA, CDR2 FQGNSA. The CDR3 region is CASSPSAFGTYEQYF. The CDR3 DNA reads TGTGCCAGCAGCCCCAGCGCTTTTGGGACCTACGAGCAGTACTTC.

The rearrangement links TRBV7-2 to TRBJ2-5; TRBD2 matches at 10 bases. This CDR3 has 15 residues. The V gene's germline CDR1 is SGHTA and CDR2 FQGNSA. J gave up 4 bases and V 4 bases, and 6 bases lay outside the gene matches. CDR3 protein: CASSSGTSESETQYF. The CDR3 coding sequence is TGTGCCAGCAGCTCCGGGACTAGCGAGTCAGAGACCCAGTACTTC.

The chain employs TRBV6-1 and TRBJ2-7, with D possibly matching TRBD2 (6 bases). The germline CDR1 and CDR2 sequences are MNHNS and SASEGT. The CDR3 spans 12 residues. V was cut by 3 bases and J by 7 bases, with 10 bases left in between. In DNA form, the CDR3 reads TGTGCCAGCAGTGACGGGGGAGTGGAGCAGTACTTC. Protein: CASSDGGVEQYF.